The 28 T cell receptor beta chains presented below share a single source sample, sequenced in a study of CD8+CD57+ T cells in acquired aplastic anemia. Whoever was chosen for sequencing had shown CD8+CD57+ cell expansion by flow cytometry. Genomic DNA provided the template from which TCR beta VDJ and CDR3 profiles were obtained. TCRdb used MiXCR to reprocess the reads, holding one entry per CDR3 protein. The top ten clones hold 15% to 20% of a sample with some 200,000 distinct CDR3 sequences, about half of them seen once. Sequencing used sorted CD4+, CD8+, or CD8+CD57+ T cells (not recorded which) from PBMCs. Source of these receptors: a human donor with aplastic anemia.

The rearrangement joins TRBV10-2 to TRBJ1-1; D gene ambiguous. The germline V gene has CDR1 WSHSY and CDR2 SAAADI. The CDR3 is 11 residues long. The V gene lost 8 bases and the J gene lost 7 bases, with 11 bases spanning the gap. CDR3 nucleotide sequence: TGCGCCAGCCCCCTTCCCGGTGAAGCTTTCTTT. Its translation: CASPLPGEAFF.

The chain carries TRBV25-1 and TRBJ2-1; the D is unclear. CDR1 is MGHDK and CDR2 is SYGVNS in the germline V gene. The ends were cut back, 9 bases at V and 3 bases at J, with 24 bases in the middle. The CDR3 is 17 residues long. The CDR3 DNA follows: TGTGCCAGTGCTCCCTCCCCATGGTCCTCTGGCTACAATGAGCAGTTCTTC. This codes for CASAPSPWSSGYNEQFF.

This clonotype was detected ten times or more. The rearrangement links TRBV19 to TRBJ2-1; maybe TRBD1 (5 bases). There are 12 residues in the CDR3. V was shortened by 2 bases and J by 8 bases, with 7 bases between the two germline ends. Germline CDR1 LNHDA, CDR2 SQIVND (reference sequence). Written as DNA, the CDR3 is TGTGCCAGTAGTATACAGGGCCATGAGCAGTTCTTC. Residues: CASSIQGHEQFF.

This clonotype has only one observation. The junction departs from the called germline gene at one end, perhaps through a read error. V usage is TRBV28 and J usage is TRBJ2-7; 8 bases are a match to TRBD1. CDR1 and CDR2 (germline): MDHEN, SYDVKM. The CDR3 runs 15 residues. The CDR3 DNA sequence: TGTGCCCGCAGTTCTCCCGGACAGGGTAACTACGAGCAGTACTTC. This translates into CARSSPGQGNYEQYF.

This clonotype was counted many times. The CDR3 is CASGCPTWSGYCYEQYF. The CDR3 nucleotides are TGTGCTAGTGGTTGCCCTACTTGGTCAGGGTATTGCTACGAGCAGTACTTC. J is TRBJ2-7 and V is TRBV12-5; D perhaps matches TRBD1 (5 bases). Trimming cost V 4 bases and J 3 bases, with 22 bases left between them. Germline V gives CDR1 LGHNT, CDR2 FRNRAP. This CDR3 comprises 17 residues.

The CDR3 spells CASSIRTAYGYTF. CDR3 in DNA: TGTGCCAGTAGTATAAGGACAGCCTATGGCTACACCTTC. The chain combines TRBV19 with TRBJ1-2, with D possibly TRBD1 on 6 matching bases. The CDR3 spans 13 residues. The ends were cut back, 2 bases at V and 4 bases at J, with 8 bases in the middle. Germline values: CDR1 LNHDA, CDR2 SQIVND (reference sequence). The full variable domain, its missing parts supplied by reference TRBV19 and TRBJ1-2, is DGGITQSPKYLFRKEGQNVTLSCEQNLNHDAMYWYRQDPGQGLRLIYYSQIVNDFQKGDIAEGYSVSREKKESFPLTVTSAQKNPTAFYLCASSIRTAYGYTFGSGTRLTVV.

In this sample, this clonotype turned up a few times. J is TRBJ2-7 and V is TRBV5-1; maybe TRBD1 (6 bases). V was cut by 2 bases and J by 4 bases, with 16 bases left in between. Germline V lookup: CDR1 SGHRS, CDR2 YFSETQ. This CDR3 is built from 15 residues. The CDR3 region has the DNA TGCGCCAGCAGCTTCGAATACAATCAGGGGTACGAGCAGTACTTC. It yields the protein CASSFEYNQGYEQYF.

This clonotype was recorded at least ten times. The gene calls are TRBV11-2 and TRBJ2-7; possible D gene TRBD2, 5 bases. CDR1 is SGHAT and CDR2 is FQNNGV in the germline V gene. This CDR3 has 16 residues. Trimming took 5 bases from V and 1 from J, leaving 18 bases between them. CDR3 region: CASSPYSFPGSYEQYF. CDR3 nucleotides: TGTGCCAGCAGCCCGTACAGCTTCCCGGGATCCTACGAGCAGTACTTC.

This clonotype was seen ten or more times. Sequence at one end of the junction differs from germline and may be a read error. The chain carries TRBV6-1 and TRBJ2-4; D is possibly TRBD1 or TRBD2 (6 bases each). CDR3 length: 11 residues. Germline loops: CDR1 MNHNS, CDR2 SASEGT. CDR3 sequence: CASSDWGAADF. As DNA, the CDR3 is TGTGCCAGCAGTGATTGGGGGGCAGCGGACTTC.

V gene TRBV5-1 combines with J gene TRBJ1-6, with D maybe TRBD1 (5 bases). CDR1 SGHRS and CDR2 YFSETQ come from the germline V gene. Trimming took off 0 bases at V and 8 bases at J, with 12 bases between the two ends. The CDR3 is 15 amino acids. Written as DNA, the CDR3 is TGCGCCAGCAGCTTGGAGGCAGGGCTGGATTCACCCCTCCACTTT. As protein: CASSLEAGLDSPLHF.

This clonotype has more than one count but fewer than ten. The V call is TRBV3-1, the J call TRBJ1-3; 8 positions match TRBD1. Trimming at V came to 2 bases and at J to 2 bases, leaving 2 bases not matched to a gene. In germline, CDR1 is LGHDT, CDR2 YNNKEL (reference sequence). CDR3 length: 15 residues. The DNA for the CDR3 is TGTGCCAGCAGCCAATCGGACAGGGCTGGAAACACCATATATTTT. It codes for CASSQSDRAGNTIYF.

This chain connects TRBV15 to TRBJ2-7; 7 nucleotides match TRBD1. The germline V gene has CDR1 LNHNV and CDR2 YYDKDF (reference sequence). This CDR3 has 13 residues. J was trimmed by 5 bases and V by 1 base; bases with no gene match: 2. The CDR3 protein is CATSRGQGDEQYF. CDR3 DNA sequence: TGTGCCACCAGCAGAGGACAGGGCGACGAGCAGTACTTC. The full variable domain, rest sourced from reference TRBV15 and TRBJ2-7, is DAMVIQNPRYQVTQFGKPVTLSCSQTLNHNVMYWYQQKSSQAPKLLFHYYDKDFNNEADTPDNFQSRRPNTSFCFLDIRSPGLGDTAMYLCATSRGQGDEQYFGPGTRLTVT.

Concerning this clonotype: A read error may be the cause here, since a much bigger clone is one base away. The CDR3 does not end in the conserved phenylalanine or tryptophan, so this is likely a read error. The rearrangement links TRBV28 to TRBJ2-5; D may be TRBD2 (6 bases). CDR3 length: 14 residues. CDR1 and CDR2 (germline): MDHEN, SYDVKM. Deletions cut 5 bases from V and 3 bases from J, with 13 bases between. The CDR3 loop is CASSPRGSEETQYL. CDR3 coding DNA: TGTGCCAGCAGTCCCCGGGGGTCCGAAGAGACCCAGTACCTC.

The sample holds many counts of this clonotype. The chain combines TRBV6-5 with TRBJ1-2; 8 bases match TRBD1. CDR3 length equals 14 residues. Trimming cost V 5 bases and J 4 bases; bases outside gene matches: 6. The germline V gene encodes CDR1 MNHEY and CDR2 SVGAGI. The CDR3 sequence is CASSAGQATYGYTF. In DNA form, the CDR3 reads TGTGCCAGCAGTGCGGGACAGGCCACCTATGGCTACACCTTC.

On this clonotype: The junction does not match germline at one end; this may be a read error. CDR3 in amino acids: CATSDAGRDGTDTQYF. Here the CDR3 DNA reads TGTGCCACCAGTGATGCGGGGAGGGATGGCACAGATACGCAGTATTTT. The chain recombines TRBV6-5 with TRBJ2-3; TRBD2 matches at 7 bases. Per germline, CDR1 MNHEY and CDR2 SVGAGI. This CDR3 is 16 amino acids long.

This chain joins TRBV10-3 and TRBJ2-3; either TRBD1 or TRBD2 may supply D (5 bases each). Germline V CDR1 and CDR2: ENHRY, SYGVKD. The length of the CDR3 is 16 residues. V lost 0 bases and J lost 6, with 16 bases in between. The CDR3 region has the DNA TGTGCCATCAGTGAGTCGGAGGCAGGGCTGGAGGATACGCAGTATTTT. Its translation is CAISESEAGLEDTQYF.

This clonotype was counted a single time. This chain connects TRBV2 to TRBJ2-2, with D tentatively TRBD2 (5 bases). V lost 3 bases, J lost 5 bases, and 10 bases lay in between. Germline assignment: CDR1 SNHLY and CDR2 FYNNEI. CDR3 size: 14 residues. The CDR3 spells CASSDNRGTGELFF. The CDR3 DNA is TGTGCCAGCAGTGATAACAGAGGGACCGGGGAGCTGTTTTTT.

This clonotype was found a few times. This chain connects TRBV6-6 to TRBJ1-1, with TRBD1 identical over 10 bases. The germline CDR1 and CDR2 sequences are MNHNY and SVGAGI (reference sequence). Germline trimming cut 4 bases from V and 5 bases from J; bases unmatched to any gene: 7. CDR3 length: 15 amino acids. CDR3 residues: CASSFLGQGRTEAFF. CDR3 coding DNA: TGTGCCAGCAGTTTCCTGGGACAGGGGAGGACTGAAGCTTTCTTT.

This clonotype has a single count. V is TRBV7-3 and J is TRBJ2-3; 7 bases match TRBD1. With 4 bases clipped from V and 6 bases from J, the junction kept 1 base outside the gene matches. The CDR3 has 12 residues. Germline values: CDR1 SGHTA, CDR2 FQGTGA. This CDR3 is CASSSTGDTQYF. The CDR3 DNA reads TGTGCCAGCAGCTCGACAGGGGATACGCAGTATTTT.

The V gene is TRBV19, the J gene TRBJ2-2; D perhaps matches TRBD1 (6 bases). Per the germline V gene, CDR1 is LNHDA and CDR2 is SQIVND (reference sequence). V shed 8 bases and J shed 5 bases, with 18 bases lying between them. This CDR3 comprises 15 residues. The DNA for the CDR3 is TGTGCCAGTCTCAAGCTCGGCAGGGGAACCGGGGAGCTGTTTTTT. Translating gives CASLKLGRGTGELFF.

The chain has TRBV29-1 and TRBJ1-4; unclear D gene. CDR3 length: 11 amino acids. The V end lost 4 bases, the J end lost 6 bases, and 6 bases lay between the germline ends. Germline values: CDR1 SQVTM, CDR2 ANQGSEA. CDR3 nucleotide sequence: TGCAGCGTTGTGAGGGATGAAAAACTGTTTTTT. Its protein is CSVVRDEKLFF.

There are many counts of this clonotype. The V gene is TRBV7-2, the J gene TRBJ2-1; the D gene is possibly TRBD1 (6 bases). In germline, CDR1 is SGHTA, CDR2 FQGNSA. The length of the CDR3 is 19 residues. V was trimmed by 2 bases and J by 7 bases, leaving 27 bases between them. This chain's CDR3 is CASSLSDPHDRRLRNEQFF. As DNA, the CDR3 is TGTGCCAGCAGCTTAAGCGATCCCCACGACAGGCGACTTAGGAATGAGCAGTTCTTC. The full variable domain, rest sourced from reference TRBV7-2 and TRBJ2-1, is GAGVSQSPSNKVTEKGKDVELRCDPISGHTALYWYRQSLGQGLEFLIYFQGNSAPDKSGLPSDRFSAERTGGSVSTLTIQRTQQEDSAVYLCASSLSDPHDRRLRNEQFFGPGTRLTVL.

This clonotype was recorded at least ten times. The CDR3 here is CASNRGLTEAFF. The CDR3 bases are TGTGCCAGCAACAGGGGTTTGACTGAAGCTTTCTTT. The chain employs TRBV6-6 and TRBJ1-1, with 7 bases that match TRBD1. There are 12 residues in the CDR3. J lost 5 bases, V lost 7 bases, and 4 bases had no gene match. Per germline, CDR1 MNHNY and CDR2 SVGAGI (reference sequence).

This clonotype was seen once. The genes are TRBV7-2 and TRBJ1-2; no firm D call. The germline CDR1 and CDR2 sequences are SGHTA and FQGNSA. There are 13 residues in the CDR3. V dropped 2 bases and J dropped 6 bases, with 10 bases sitting between them. The CDR3: CASSLFPGNGYTF. CDR3 coding DNA: TGTGCCAGCAGCTTATTCCCCGGGAATGGCTACACCTTC.

The genes are TRBV20-1 and TRBJ1-2, with D possibly being TRBD1 (5 bases). The CDR3 is made up of 14 amino acids. V was trimmed by 0 bases and J by 9 bases, leaving 17 bases between them. The germline V gene encodes CDR1 DFQATT and CDR2 SNEGSKA (reference sequence). As DNA, the CDR3 is TGCAGTGCTAGAGATACCAACCGAGGGGATCGCTACACCTTC. Translated: CSARDTNRGDRYTF.

As for this clonotype: A clone one base away is much larger, so this may be a read error. The chain joins TRBV11-3 to TRBJ1-1; D is unclear. There are 13 residues in the CDR3. Looked up from germline, CDR1 is SGHNT and CDR2 is YENEEA. Between the trimmed V and J ends, which lost 5 bases and 1 base, there was a span of 8 bases. The CDR3 protein is CASSPDKNTEAFF. For the CDR3, the DNA is TGTGCCAGCAGCCCAGACAAGAACACTGAAGCTTTCTTT.

This clonotype was counted once. The CDR3: CASSVGSPNPPLHF. CDR3 bases: TGTGCCAGCAGCGTAGGCAGCCCAAATCCACCCCTCCACTTT. This rearrangement joins TRBV9 to TRBJ1-6, with unresolved D. The V and J ends lost 0 bases and 11 bases respectively, with 12 bases between them. The germline gives CDR1 SGDLS, CDR2 YYNGEE. The CDR3 runs 14 residues.

This clonotype was observed a few times. This is likely a read error, given that the CDR3 carries no conserved phenylalanine or tryptophan at its end. The chain is built from TRBV6-1 and TRBJ1-1; no clear D. Germline loops: CDR1 MNHNS, CDR2 SASEGT. Deletions cut 6 bases from V and 0 bases from J, with 14 bases between. The CDR3 is 15 residues long. CDR3: CASSQNRRMNTEAFS. The CDR3 nucleotides are TGTGCCAGCAGCCAAAATAGGCGGATGAACACTGAAGCTTTCTCT.